This T cell receptor (beta chain) was documented in a study of blood T cell repertoires in COVID-19. Background on the study: Whether acute or convalescent, the COVID-19 samples came from the United States, Italy and Spain. T cells, B-cell-depleted T cells, or PBMCs provided the cDNA or gDNA that served as material.

V trimming: 6 bases; J trimming: 7 bases; junction bases outside the gene matches: 0. This CDR3 comprises 12 residues. Germline V CDR1 and CDR2: ENHRY, SYGVKD. Per the original methods: Amplification with reference gene primers provided the estimates of nucleated cell counts. Method: immunoSEQ multiplex PCR; TCRdb's copy keeps in-frame clones and lacks some. That table is the source of V, J and clone size, and D and trimming were worked out from the DNA. The repertoire consists of 25,000 or so clones, with about 83% occurring once and the leading ten covering around two thirds. The chain recombines TRBV10-3 with TRBJ1-6; 7 bases fit TRBD1. The TCR was taken from a man aged 70 or older with acute or convalescent COVID-19. The sample consisted of peripheral blood. Here the CDR3 DNA reads TGTGCCATCAGACAGGGGAATTCACCCCTCCACTTT. The encoded protein is CAIRQGNSPLHF.